This section outlines one T cell receptor beta chain sequence together with its context. This sample was included in a study of blood T cell repertoires in COVID-19. Study details: Donors of Cohort 3 who recovered were those that had two negative PCRs, clearance, or symptom resolution.

Sequencing used immunoSEQ multiplex PCR; TCRdb keeps in-frame clones, though not all of them. Here the sample spans roughly 150,000 clones, around 80% being singletons. Participant age was roughly 18 to 89 years, and participants resided in fewer than 25 US areas. The CDR3 is 12 amino acids. CDR1 MDHEN and CDR2 SYDVKM come from the germline V gene. Trimming took off 9 bases at V and 3 bases at J, with 10 bases between the two ends. Source material: PBMCs or T cells enriched from blood (not recorded which). This chain joins TRBV28 and TRBJ2-3; D gene uncertain. The receptor's source is a woman in her 70s in a cohort exposed to, infected with or recovered from COVID-19 (not recorded which). CDR3 nucleotides: TGTGCCAGTCACGAGACAACAGATACGCAGTATTTT. Encoded protein: CASHETTDTQYF.